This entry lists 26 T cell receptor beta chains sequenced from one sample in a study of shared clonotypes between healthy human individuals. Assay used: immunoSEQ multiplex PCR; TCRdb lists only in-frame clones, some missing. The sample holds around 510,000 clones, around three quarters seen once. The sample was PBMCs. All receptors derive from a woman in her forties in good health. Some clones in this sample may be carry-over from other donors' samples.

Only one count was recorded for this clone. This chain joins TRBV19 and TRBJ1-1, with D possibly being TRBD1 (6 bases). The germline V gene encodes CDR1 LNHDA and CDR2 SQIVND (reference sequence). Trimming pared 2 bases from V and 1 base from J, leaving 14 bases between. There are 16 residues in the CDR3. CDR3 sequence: CASSITPGGRNTEAFF. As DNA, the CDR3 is TGTGCCAGTAGTATAACCCCGGGGGGCAGGAACACTGAAGCTTTCTTT.

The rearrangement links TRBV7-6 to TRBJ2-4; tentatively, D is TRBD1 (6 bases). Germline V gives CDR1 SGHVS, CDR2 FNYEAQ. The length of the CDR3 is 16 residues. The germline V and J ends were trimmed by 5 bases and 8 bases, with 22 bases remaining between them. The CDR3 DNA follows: TGTGCCAGCAGCCCCACGGGATCGGGACAAGAAGACATTCAGTACTTC. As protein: CASSPTGSGQEDIQYF.

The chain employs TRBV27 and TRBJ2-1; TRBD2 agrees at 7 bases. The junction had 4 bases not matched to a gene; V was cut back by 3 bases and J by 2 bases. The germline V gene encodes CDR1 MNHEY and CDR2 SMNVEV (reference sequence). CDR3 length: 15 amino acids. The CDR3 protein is CASSLGLMTYNEQFF. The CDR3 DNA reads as TGTGCCAGCAGTTTGGGACTAATGACCTACAATGAGCAGTTCTTC.

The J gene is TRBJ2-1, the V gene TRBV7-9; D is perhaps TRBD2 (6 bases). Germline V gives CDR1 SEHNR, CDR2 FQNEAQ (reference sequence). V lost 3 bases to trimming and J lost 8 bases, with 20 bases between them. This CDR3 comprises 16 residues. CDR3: CASSFKGLHLGDEQFF. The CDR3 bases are TGTGCCAGCAGCTTTAAGGGACTCCATCTCGGCGATGAGCAGTTCTTC.

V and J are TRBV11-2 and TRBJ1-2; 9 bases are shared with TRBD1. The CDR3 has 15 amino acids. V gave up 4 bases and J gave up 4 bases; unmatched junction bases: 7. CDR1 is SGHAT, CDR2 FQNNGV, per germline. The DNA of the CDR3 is TGTGCCAGCAGCTCCCGGACAGGGGTGGGCTATGGCTACACCTTC. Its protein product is CASSSRTGVGYGYTF.

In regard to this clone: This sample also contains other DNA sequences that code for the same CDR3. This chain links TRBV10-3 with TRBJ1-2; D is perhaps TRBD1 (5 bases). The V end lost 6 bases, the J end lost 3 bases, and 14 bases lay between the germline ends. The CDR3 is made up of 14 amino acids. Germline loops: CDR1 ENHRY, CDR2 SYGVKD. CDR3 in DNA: TGTGCCATCAGGGTGACAGCTGCAGACTATGGCTACACCTTC. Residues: CAIRVTAADYGYTF.

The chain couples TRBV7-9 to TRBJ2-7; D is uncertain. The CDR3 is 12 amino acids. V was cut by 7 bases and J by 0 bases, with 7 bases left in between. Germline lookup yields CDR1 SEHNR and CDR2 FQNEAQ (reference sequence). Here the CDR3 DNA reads TGTGCCAGCACCCCCGACTCCTACGAGCAGTACTTC. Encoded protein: CASTPDSYEQYF.

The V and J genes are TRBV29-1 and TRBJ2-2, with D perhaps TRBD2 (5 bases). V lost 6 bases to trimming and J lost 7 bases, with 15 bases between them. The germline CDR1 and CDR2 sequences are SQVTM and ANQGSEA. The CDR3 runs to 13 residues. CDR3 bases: TGCAGCGTAACCGACTATACCGACGGGGAGCTGTTTTTT. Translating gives CSVTDYTDGELFF.

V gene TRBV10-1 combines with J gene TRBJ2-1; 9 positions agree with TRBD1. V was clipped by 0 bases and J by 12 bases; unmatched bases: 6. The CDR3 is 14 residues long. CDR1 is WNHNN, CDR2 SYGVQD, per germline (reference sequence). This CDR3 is CASSESGTGRWQFF. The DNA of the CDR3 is TGCGCCAGCAGTGAGTCGGGGACAGGGAGGTGGCAGTTCTTC.

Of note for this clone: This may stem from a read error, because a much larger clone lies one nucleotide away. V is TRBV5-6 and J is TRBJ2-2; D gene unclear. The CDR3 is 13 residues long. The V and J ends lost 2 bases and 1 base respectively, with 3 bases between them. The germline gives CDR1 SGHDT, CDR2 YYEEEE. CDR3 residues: CASSFQNTGELFF. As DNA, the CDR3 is TGTGCCAGCAGCTTTCAGAACACCGGGGAGCTGTTTTTT.

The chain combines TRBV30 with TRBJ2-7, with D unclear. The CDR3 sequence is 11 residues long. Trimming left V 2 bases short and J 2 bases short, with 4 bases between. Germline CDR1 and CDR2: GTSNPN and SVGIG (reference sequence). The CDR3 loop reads CAWSSTYEQYF. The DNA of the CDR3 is TGTGCCTGGAGTTCCACCTACGAGCAGTACTTC.

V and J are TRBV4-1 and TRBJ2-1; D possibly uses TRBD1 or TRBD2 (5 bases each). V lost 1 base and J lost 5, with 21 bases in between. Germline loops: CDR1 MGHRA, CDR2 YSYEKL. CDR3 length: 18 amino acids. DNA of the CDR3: TGCGCCAGCAGCCAAGGGGGTTTGTCGGGAAGGGGTGACAATGAGCAGTTCTTC. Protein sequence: CASSQGGLSGRGDNEQFF.

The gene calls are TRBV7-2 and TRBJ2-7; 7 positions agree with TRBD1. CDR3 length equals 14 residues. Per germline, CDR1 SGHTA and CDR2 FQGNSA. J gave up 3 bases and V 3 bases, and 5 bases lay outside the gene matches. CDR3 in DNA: TGTGCCAGCAGCTTCCGACGGGACAGCTACGAGCAGTACTTC. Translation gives CASSFRRDSYEQYF.

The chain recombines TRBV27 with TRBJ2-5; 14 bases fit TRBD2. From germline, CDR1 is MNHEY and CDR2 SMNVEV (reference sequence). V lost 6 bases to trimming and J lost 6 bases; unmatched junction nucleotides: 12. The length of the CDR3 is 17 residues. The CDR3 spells CASSRSAGTSGRKTQYF. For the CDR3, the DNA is TGTGCCAGCAGCCGATCAGCCGGGACTAGCGGGAGAAAGACCCAGTACTTC.

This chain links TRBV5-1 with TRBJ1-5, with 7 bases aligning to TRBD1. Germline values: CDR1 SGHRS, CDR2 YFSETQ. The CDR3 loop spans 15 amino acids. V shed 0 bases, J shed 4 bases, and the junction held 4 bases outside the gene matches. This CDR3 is CASSLGGQKNQPQHF. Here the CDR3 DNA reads TGCGCCAGCAGCTTGGGGGGACAGAAAAATCAGCCCCAGCATTTT.

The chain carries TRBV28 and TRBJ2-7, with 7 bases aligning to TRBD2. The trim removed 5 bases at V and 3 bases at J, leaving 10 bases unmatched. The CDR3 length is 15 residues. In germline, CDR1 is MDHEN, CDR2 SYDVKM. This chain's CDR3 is CASSPRLAVSYEQYF. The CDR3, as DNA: TGTGCCAGCAGTCCTCGGCTAGCGGTTAGCTACGAGCAGTACTTC. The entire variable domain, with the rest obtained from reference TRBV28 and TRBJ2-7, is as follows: DVKVTQSSRYLVKRTGEKVFLECVQDMDHENMFWYRQDPGLGLRLIYFSYDVKMKEKGDIPEGYSVSREKKERFSLILESASTNQTSMYLCASSPRLAVSYEQYFGPGTRLTVT.

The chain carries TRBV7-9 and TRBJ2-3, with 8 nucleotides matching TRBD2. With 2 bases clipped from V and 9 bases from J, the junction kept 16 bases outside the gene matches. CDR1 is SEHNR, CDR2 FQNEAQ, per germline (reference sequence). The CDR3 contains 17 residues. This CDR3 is CASSLRIFGAGVGTQYF. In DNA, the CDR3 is TGTGCCAGCAGCTTAAGGATTTTCGGAGCGGGAGTGGGGACGCAGTATTTT.

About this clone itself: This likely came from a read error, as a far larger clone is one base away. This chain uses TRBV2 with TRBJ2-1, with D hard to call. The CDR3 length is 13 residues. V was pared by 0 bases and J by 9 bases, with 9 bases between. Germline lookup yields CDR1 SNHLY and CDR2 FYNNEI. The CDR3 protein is CASSEAFSREQFF. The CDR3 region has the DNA TGTGCCAGCAGTGAAGCATTTTCCCGTGAGCAGTTCTTC.

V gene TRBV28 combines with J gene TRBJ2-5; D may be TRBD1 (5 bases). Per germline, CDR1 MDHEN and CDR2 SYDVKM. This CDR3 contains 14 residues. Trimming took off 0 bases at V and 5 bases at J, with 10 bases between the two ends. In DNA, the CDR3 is TGTGCCAGCAGTTTATGGGGGCTACCCGAGACCCAGTACTTC. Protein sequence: CASSLWGLPETQYF.

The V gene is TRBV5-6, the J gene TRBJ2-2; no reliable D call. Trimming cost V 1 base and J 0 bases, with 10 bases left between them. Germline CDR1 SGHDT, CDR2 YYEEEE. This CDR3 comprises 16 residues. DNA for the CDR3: TGTGCCAGCAGCTTGATCCCAGGCGCGAACACCGGGGAGCTGTTTTTT. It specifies CASSLIPGANTGELFF.

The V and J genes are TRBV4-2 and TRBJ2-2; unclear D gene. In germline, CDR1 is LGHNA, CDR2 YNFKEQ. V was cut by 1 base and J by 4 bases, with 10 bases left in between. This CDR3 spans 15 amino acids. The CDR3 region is CASSQASLGTGELFF. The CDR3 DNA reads TGTGCCAGCAGCCAAGCTTCCCTTGGCACCGGGGAGCTGTTTTTT.

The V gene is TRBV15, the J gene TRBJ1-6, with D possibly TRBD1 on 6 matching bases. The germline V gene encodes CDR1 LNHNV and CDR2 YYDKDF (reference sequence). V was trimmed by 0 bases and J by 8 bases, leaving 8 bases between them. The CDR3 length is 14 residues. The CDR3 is CATSREPGDSPLHF. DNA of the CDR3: TGTGCCACCAGCAGAGAGCCAGGGGATTCACCCCTCCACTTT. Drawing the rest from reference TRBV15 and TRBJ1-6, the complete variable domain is DAMVIQNPRYQVTQFGKPVTLSCSQTLNHNVMYWYQQKSSQAPKLLFHYYDKDFNNEADTPDNFQSRRPNTSFCFLDIRSPGLGDTAMYLCATSREPGDSPLHFGNGTRLTVT.

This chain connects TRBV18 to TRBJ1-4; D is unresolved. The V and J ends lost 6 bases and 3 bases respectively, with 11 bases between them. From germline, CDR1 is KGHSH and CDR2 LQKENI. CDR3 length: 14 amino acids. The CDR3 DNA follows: TGTGCCAGCTCGAGGGCTCGGTCTAATGAAAAACTGTTTTTT. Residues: CASSRARSNEKLFF.

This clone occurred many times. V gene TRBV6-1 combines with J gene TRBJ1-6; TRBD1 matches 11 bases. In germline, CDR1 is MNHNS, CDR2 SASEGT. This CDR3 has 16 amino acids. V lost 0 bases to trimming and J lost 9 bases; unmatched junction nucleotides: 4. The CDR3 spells CASSEALGQGASPLHF. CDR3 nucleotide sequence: TGTGCCAGCAGTGAAGCGCTTGGACAGGGGGCTTCACCCCTCCACTTT.

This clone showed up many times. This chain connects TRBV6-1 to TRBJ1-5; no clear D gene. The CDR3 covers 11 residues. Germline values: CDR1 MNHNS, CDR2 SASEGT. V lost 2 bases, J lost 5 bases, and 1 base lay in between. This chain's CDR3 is CASSEHQPQHF. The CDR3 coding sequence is TGTGCCAGCAGTGAACATCAGCCCCAGCATTTT.

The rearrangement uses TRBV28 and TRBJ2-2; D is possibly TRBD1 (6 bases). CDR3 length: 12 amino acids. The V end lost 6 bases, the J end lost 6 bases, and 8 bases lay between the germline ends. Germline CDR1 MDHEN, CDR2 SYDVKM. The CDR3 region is CASSDRPGELFF. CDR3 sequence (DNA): TGTGCCAGCAGCGACAGGCCCGGGGAGCTGTTTTTT. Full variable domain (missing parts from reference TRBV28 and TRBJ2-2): DVKVTQSSRYLVKRTGEKVFLECVQDMDHENMFWYRQDPGLGLRLIYFSYDVKMKEKGDIPEGYSVSREKKERFSLILESASTNQTSMYLCASSDRPGELFFGEGSRLTVL.